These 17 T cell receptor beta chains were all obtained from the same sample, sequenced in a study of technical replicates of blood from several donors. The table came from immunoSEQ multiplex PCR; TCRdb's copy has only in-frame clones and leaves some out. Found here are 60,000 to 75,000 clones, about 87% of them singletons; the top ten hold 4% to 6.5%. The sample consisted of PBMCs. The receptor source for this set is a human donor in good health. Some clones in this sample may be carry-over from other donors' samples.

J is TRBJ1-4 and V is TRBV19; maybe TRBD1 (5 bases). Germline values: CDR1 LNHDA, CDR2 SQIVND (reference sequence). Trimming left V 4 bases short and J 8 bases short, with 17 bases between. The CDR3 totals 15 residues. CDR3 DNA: TGTGCCAGTAGTACCCCAGGCCAGGGAAACGAAAAACTGTTTTTT. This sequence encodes CASSTPGQGNEKLFF.

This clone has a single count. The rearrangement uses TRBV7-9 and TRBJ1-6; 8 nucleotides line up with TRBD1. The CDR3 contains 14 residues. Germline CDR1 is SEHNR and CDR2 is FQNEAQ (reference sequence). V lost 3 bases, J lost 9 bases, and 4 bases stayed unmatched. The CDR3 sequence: CASSFQGAGSPLHF. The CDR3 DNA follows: TGTGCCAGCAGCTTCCAGGGGGCTGGTTCACCCCTCCACTTT.

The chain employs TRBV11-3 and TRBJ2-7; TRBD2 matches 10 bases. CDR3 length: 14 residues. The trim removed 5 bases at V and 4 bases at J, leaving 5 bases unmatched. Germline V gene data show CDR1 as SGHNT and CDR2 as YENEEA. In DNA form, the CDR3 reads TGTGCCAGCAGCCCGAGCGGGGGGGCGTACGAGCAGTACTTC. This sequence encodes CASSPSGGAYEQYF.

CDR3 nucleotides: TGCGCCAGCAGCCCTACGCCGGGACAGACCTACAATGAGCAGTTCTTC. Translating it yields CASSPTPGQTYNEQFF. The rearrangement links TRBV5-1 to TRBJ2-1; 7 bases are a match to TRBD1. J was trimmed by 2 bases and V by 4 bases; bases with no gene match: 9. The germline CDR1 and CDR2 sequences are SGHRS and YFSETQ. The CDR3 sequence is 16 residues long.

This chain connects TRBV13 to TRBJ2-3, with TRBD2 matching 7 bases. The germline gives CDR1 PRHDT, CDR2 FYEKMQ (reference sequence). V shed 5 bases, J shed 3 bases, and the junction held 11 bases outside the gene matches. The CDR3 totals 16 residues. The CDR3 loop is CASSPRSGGRTDTQYF. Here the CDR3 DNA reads TGTGCCAGCAGCCCCCGTTCCGGGGGGAGGACAGATACGCAGTATTTT.

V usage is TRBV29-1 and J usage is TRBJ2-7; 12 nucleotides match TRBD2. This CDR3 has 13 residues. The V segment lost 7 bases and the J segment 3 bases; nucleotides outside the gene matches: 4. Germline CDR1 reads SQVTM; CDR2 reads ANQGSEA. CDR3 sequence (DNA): TGCAGCGCGACTAGCGGGGGAAACTACGAGCAGTACTTC. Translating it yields CSATSGGNYEQYF.

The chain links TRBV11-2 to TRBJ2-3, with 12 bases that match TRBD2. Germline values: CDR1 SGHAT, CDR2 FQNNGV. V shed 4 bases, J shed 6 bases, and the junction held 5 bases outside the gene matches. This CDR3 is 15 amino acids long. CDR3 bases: TGTGCCAGCAGCTCGCTAGCGGGGGGGCTGGATACGCAGTATTTT. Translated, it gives CASSSLAGGLDTQYF. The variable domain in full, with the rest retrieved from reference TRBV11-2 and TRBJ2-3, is EAGVAQSPRYKIIEKRQSVAFWCNPISGHATLYWYQQILGQGPKLLIQFQNNGVVDDSQLPKDRFSAERLKGVDSTLKIQPAKLEDSAVYLCASSSLAGGLDTQYFGPGTRLTVL.

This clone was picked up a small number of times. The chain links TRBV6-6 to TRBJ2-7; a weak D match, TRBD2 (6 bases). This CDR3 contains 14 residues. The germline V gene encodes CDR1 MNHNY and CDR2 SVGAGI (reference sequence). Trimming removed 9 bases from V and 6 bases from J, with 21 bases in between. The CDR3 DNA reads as TGTGCCAGTTCCTCTGGGGACTGGTTAATCGAGCAGTACTTC. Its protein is CASSSGDWLIEQYF.

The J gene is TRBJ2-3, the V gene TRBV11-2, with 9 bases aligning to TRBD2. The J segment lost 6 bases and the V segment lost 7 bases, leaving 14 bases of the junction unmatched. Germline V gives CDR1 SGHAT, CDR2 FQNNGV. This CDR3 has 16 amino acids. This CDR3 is CASTREGSGRRDTQYF. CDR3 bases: TGTGCCAGCACCCGAGAGGGTAGCGGGAGAAGGGATACGCAGTATTTT.

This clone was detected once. CDR3 protein: CASSFRQGSYEQYF. The CDR3, as DNA: TGTGCCAGCAGCTTCCGACAGGGCTCCTACGAGCAGTACTTC. The rearrangement joins TRBV5-8 to TRBJ2-7; 7 bases map to TRBD1. The CDR3 has 14 residues. V shed 2 bases and J 0 bases; nucleotides not matched to a gene: 2. The germline V gene encodes CDR1 SGHTS and CDR2 YDEGEE.

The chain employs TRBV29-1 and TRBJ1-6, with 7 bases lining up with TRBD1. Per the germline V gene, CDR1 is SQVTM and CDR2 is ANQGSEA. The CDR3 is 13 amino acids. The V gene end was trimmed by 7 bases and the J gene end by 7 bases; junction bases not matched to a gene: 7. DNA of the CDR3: TGCAGCGCGCAACAGGGGAGAAATTCACCCCTCCACTTT. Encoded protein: CSAQQGRNSPLHF.

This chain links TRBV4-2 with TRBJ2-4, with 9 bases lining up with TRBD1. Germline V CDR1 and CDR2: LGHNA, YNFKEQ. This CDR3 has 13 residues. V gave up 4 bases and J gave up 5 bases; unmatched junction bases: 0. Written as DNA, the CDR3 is TGTGCCAGCAGCCGGACAGGGGAAAACATTCAGTACTTC. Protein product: CASSRTGENIQYF.

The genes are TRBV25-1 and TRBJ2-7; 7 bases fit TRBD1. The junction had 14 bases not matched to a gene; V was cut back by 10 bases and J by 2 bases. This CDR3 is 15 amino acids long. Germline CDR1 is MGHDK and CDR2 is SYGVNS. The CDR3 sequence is CATFYEDRTTYEQYF. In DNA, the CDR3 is TGTGCCACCTTTTATGAGGACAGGACCACCTACGAGCAGTACTTC.

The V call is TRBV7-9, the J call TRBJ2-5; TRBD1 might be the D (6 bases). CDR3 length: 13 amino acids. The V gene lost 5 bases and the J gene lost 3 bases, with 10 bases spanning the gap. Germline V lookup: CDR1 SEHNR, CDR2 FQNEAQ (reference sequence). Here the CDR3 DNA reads TGTGCCAGCAGCGTCTCAGGGGAAGAGACCCAGTACTTC. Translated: CASSVSGEETQYF.

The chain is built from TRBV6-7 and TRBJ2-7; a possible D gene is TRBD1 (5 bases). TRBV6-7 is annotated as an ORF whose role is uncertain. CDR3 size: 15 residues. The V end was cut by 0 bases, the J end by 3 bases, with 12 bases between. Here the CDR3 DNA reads TGTGCCAGCAGTTACTCGGTGGACACGAACTACGAGCAGTACTTC. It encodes CASSYSVDTNYEQYF.

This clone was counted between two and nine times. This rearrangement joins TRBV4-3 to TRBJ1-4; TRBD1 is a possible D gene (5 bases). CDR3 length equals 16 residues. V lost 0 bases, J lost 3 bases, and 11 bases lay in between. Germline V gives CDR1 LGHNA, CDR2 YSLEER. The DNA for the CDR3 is TGCGCCAGCAGCCAAGATTGGGGCTCTTCTAATGAAAAACTGTTTTTT. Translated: CASSQDWGSSNEKLFF.

The CDR3 sequence is CASSQGFRNTDTQYF. The CDR3 DNA is TGTGCCAGCAGCCAAGGTTTCAGGAACACAGATACGCAGTATTTT. The rearrangement joins TRBV4-2 to TRBJ2-3; D gene uncertain. Trimming removed 1 base at V and 2 bases at J, with 10 bases between. This CDR3 region has 15 residues. In germline, CDR1 is LGHNA, CDR2 YNFKEQ.